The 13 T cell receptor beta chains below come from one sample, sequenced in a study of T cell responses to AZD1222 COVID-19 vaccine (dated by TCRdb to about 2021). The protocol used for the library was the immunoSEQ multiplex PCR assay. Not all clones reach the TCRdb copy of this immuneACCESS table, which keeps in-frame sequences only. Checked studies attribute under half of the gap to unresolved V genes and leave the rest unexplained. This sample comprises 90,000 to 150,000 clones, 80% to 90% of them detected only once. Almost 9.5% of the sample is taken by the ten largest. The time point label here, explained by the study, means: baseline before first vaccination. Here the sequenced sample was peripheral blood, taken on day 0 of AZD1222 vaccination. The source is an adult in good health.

The CDR3 region is CASSLEANTEAFF. The CDR3 nucleotides read TGTGCCAGCAGCTTAGAAGCTAACACTGAAGCTTTCTTT. The rearrangement links TRBV7-9 to TRBJ1-1; D unresolved. The germline V gene has CDR1 SEHNR and CDR2 FQNEAQ (reference sequence). Trimming cost V 1 base and J 2 bases, with 5 bases left between them. The CDR3 length is 13 residues.

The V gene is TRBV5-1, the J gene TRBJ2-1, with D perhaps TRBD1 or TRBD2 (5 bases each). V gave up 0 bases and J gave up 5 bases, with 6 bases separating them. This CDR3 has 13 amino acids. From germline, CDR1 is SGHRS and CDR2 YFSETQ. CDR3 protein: CASSLGDHNEQFF. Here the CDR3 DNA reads TGCGCCAGCAGCTTGGGGGACCACAATGAGCAGTTCTTC.

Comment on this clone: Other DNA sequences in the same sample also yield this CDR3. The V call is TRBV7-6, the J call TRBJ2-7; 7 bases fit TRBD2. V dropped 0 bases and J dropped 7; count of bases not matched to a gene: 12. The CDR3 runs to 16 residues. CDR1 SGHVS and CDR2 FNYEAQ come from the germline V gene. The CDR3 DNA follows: TGTGCCAGCAGCTTAGCGAGAAGCGGGATGGCGGGGGAGCAGTACTTC. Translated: CASSLARSGMAGEQYF.

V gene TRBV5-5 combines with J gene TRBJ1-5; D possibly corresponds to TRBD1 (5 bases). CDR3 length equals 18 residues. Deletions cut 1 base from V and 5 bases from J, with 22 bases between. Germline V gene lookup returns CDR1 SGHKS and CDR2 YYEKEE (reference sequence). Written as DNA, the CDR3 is TGTGCCAGCAGCTTGAGTCACCCGGGGGAGAGACGTTATCAGCCCCAGCATTTT. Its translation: CASSLSHPGERRYQPQHF. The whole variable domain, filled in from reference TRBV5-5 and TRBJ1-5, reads DAGVTQSPTHLIKTRGQQVTLRCSPISGHKSVSWYQQVLGQGPQFIFQYYEKEERGRGNFPDRFSARQFPNYSSELNVNALLLGDSALYLCASSLSHPGERRYQPQHFGDGTRLSIL.

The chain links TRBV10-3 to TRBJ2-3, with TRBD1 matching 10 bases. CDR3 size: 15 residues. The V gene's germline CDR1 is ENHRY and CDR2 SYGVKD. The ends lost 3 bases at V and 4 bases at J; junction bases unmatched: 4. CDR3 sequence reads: CAISDPGQGSDTQYF. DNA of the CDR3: TGTGCCATCAGTGACCCGGGACAGGGGTCAGATACGCAGTATTTT.

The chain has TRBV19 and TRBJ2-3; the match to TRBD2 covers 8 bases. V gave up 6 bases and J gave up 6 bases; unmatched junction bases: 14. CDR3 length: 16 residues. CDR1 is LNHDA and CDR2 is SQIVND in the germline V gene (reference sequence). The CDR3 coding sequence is TGTGCCAGTAGGTCCCCCGGGGGGGCCTCGCCGGATACGCAGTATTTT. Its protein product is CASRSPGGASPDTQYF.

CDR3 DNA sequence: TGCGCCAGCAGCTTGGAAGGAGGGGGCCATAGTGAGCAGTTCTTC. Its translation: CASSLEGGGHSEQFF. This chain joins TRBV5-1 and TRBJ2-1, with a weak D call TRBD1 (7 bases). The V end lost 0 bases, the J end lost 9 bases, and 16 bases lay between the germline ends. Germline lookup yields CDR1 SGHRS and CDR2 YFSETQ. The CDR3 has 15 amino acids.

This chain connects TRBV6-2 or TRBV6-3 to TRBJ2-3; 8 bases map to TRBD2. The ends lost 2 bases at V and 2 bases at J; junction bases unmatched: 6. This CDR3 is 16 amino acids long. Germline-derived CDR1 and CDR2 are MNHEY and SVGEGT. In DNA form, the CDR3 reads TGTGCCAGCAGTTACGGAGCGGGAGTCCCCACAGATACGCAGTATTTT. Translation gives CASSYGAGVPTDTQYF.

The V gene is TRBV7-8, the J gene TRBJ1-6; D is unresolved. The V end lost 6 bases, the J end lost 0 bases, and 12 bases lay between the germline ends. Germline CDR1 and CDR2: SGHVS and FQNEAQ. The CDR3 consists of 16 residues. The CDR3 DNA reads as TGTGCCAGCAGAAGCCGTCCGAGCTCCTATAATTCACCCCTCCACTTT. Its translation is CASRSRPSSYNSPLHF.

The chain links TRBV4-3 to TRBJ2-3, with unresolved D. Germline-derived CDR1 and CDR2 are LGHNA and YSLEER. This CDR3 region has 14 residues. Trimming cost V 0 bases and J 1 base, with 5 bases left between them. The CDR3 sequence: CASSQDRGTDTQYF. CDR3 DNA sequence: TGCGCCAGCAGCCAAGACCGTGGCACAGATACGCAGTATTTT.

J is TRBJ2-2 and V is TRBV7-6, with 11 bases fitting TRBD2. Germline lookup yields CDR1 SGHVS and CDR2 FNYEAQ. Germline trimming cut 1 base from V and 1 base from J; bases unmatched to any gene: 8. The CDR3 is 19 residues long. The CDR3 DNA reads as TGTGCCAGCAGCTTAGATCGGACTAGCGGGTCAATGAACACCGGGGAGCTGTTTTTT. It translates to CASSLDRTSGSMNTGELFF.

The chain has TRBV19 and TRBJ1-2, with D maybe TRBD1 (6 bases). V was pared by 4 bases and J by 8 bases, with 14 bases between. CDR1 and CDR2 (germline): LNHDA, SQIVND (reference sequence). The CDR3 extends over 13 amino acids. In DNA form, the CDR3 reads TGTGCCAGTAGTAAGGGGGAAATGCGAGGCTACACCTTC. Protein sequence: CASSKGEMRGYTF.

CDR3 coding DNA: TGTGCCAGCAGCCCAGGGTTTGTGGGCACTGAAGCTTTCTTT. Translating it yields CASSPGFVGTEAFF. The chain recombines TRBV3-1 (or the pseudogene TRBV3-2) with TRBJ1-1, with D perhaps matching TRBD1 (5 bases). CDR3 length: 14 amino acids. The V end was cut by 4 bases, the J end by 4 bases, with 13 bases between. The germline V gene encodes CDR1 LGHDT and CDR2 YNNKEL (reference sequence).